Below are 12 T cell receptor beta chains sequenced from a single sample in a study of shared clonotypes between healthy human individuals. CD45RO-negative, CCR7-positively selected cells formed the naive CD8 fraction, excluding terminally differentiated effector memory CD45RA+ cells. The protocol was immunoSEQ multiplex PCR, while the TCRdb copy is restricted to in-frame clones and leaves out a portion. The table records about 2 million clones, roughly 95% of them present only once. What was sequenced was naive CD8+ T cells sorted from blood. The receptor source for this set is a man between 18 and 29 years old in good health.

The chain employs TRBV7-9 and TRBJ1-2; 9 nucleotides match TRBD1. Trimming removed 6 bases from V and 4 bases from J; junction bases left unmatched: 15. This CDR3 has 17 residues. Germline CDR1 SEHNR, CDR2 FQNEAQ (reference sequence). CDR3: CASSPTGGATQIYGYTF. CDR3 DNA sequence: TGTGCCAGCAGTCCCACAGGGGGCGCCACACAAATCTATGGCTACACCTTC.

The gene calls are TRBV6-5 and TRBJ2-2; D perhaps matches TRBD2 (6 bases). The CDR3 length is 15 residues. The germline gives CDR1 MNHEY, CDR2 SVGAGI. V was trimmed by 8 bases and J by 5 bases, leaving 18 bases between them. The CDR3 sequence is CASHSGSRTTGELFF. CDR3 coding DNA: TGTGCCAGCCATTCCGGGAGCCGAACGACCGGGGAGCTGTTTTTT.

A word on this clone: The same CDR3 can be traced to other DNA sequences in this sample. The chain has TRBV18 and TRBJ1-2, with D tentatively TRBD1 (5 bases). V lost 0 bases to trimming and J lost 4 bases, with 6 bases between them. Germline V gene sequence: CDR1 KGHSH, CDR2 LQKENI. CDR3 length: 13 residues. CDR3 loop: CASSPPGGYGYTF. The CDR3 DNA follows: TGTGCCAGCTCACCACCGGGGGGCTATGGCTACACCTTC.

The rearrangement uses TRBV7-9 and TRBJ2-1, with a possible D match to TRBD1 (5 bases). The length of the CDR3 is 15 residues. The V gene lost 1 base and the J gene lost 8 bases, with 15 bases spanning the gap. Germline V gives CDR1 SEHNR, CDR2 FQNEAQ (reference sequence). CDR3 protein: CASSLVWSEGDEQFF. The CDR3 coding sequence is TGTGCCAGCAGCTTAGTTTGGTCCGAAGGGGATGAGCAGTTCTTC.

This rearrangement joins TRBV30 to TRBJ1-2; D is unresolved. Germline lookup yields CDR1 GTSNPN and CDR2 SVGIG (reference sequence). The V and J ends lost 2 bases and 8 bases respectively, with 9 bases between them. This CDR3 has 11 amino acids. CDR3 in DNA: TGTGCCTGGAGTTCCTCCCTCGGCTACACCTTC. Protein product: CAWSSSLGYTF. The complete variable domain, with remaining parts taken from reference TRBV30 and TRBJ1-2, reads SQTIHQWPATLVQPVGSPLSLECTVEGTSNPNLYWYRQAAGRGLQLLFYSVGIGQISSEVPQNLSASRPQDRQFILSSKKLLLSDSGFYLCAWSSSLGYTFGSGTRLTVV.

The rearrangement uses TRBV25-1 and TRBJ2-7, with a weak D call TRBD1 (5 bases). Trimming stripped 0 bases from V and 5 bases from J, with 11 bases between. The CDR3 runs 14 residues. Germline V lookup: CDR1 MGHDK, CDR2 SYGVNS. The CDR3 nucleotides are TGTGCCAGCAGTGAATACCAGGGTTACCACGAGCAGTACTTC. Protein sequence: CASSEYQGYHEQYF.

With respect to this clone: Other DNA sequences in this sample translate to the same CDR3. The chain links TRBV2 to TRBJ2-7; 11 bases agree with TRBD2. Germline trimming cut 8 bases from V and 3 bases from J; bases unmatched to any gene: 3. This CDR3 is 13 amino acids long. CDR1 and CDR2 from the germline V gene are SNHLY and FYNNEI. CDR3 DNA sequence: TGTGCCAGCCGGGGGACTAGCGGCTACGAGCAGTACTTC. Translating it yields CASRGTSGYEQYF. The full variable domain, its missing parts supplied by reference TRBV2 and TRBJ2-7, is EPEVTQTPSHQVTQMGQEVILRCVPISNHLYFYWYRQILGQKVEFLVSFYNNEISEKSEIFDDQFSVERPDGSNFTLKIRSTKLEDSAMYFCASRGTSGYEQYFGPGTRLTVT.

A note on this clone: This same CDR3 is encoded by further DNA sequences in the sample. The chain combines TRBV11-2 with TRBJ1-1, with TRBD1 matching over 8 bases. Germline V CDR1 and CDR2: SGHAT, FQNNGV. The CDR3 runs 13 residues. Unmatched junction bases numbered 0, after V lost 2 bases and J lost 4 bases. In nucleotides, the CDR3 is TGTGCCAGCAGCTTAACAGGGGGCACTGAAGCTTTCTTT. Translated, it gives CASSLTGGTEAFF.

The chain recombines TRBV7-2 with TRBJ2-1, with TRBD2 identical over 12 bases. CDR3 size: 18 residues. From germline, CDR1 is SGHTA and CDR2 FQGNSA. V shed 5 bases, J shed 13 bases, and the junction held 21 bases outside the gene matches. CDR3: CASSPRLAGGPTSYTQFF. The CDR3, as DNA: TGTGCCAGCAGCCCGCGGCTAGCGGGAGGGCCCACATCTTACACCCAGTTCTTC.

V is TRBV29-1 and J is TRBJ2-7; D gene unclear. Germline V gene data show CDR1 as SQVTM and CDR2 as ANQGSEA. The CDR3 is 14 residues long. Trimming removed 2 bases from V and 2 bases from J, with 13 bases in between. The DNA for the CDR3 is TGCAGCGTTGAATCCCCCGGTAATACCTACGAGCAGTACTTC. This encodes CSVESPGNTYEQYF.

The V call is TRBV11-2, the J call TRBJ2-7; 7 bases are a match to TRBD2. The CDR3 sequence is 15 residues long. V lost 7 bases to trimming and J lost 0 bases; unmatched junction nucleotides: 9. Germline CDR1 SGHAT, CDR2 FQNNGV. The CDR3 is CASTLSGGGSYEQYF. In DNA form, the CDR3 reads TGTGCCAGCACCCTTAGCGGCGGGGGCTCCTACGAGCAGTACTTC.

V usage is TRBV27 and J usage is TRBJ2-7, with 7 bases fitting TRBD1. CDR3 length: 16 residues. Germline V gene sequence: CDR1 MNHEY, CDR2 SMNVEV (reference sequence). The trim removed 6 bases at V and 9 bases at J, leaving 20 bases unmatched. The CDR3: CASSLNRDSIIRGQYF. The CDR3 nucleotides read TGTGCCAGCAGCTTGAACCGGGACAGCATCATCCGGGGGCAGTACTTC.